Included here is one TCR beta chain sequence, with context. The target antigen is unknown. The germline gives CDR1 SGHDT, CDR2 YYEEEE. The CDR3 contains 15 residues. Trimming shortened V by 6 bases and J by 6 bases, and 21 bases separated the two germline ends. This specimen comes from a study of shared clonotypes between healthy human individuals. The protocol was immunoSEQ multiplex PCR, while the TCRdb copy is restricted to in-frame clones and leaves out a portion. Among approximately 110,000 clones listed, about 67% were seen once. Adults of Caucasian background living in Nashville, Tennessee made up all donors. Study-level points and caveats: Naive CD4 clonotype sharing across a few donors was around 5%.

The V and J genes are TRBV5-6 and TRBJ1-2; weak D call: TRBD1 (6 bases). This TCR was sampled from a young woman in good health. Sample: memory CD8+ T cells sorted from blood. Subset given: CD45RO+ cells pooled with CCR7-negative TemRA cells. CDR3 residues: CASTSGAGVYNGYTF. CDR3 sequence (DNA): TGTGCCAGCACCTCGGGGGCCGGCGTCTACAATGGCTACACCTTC.